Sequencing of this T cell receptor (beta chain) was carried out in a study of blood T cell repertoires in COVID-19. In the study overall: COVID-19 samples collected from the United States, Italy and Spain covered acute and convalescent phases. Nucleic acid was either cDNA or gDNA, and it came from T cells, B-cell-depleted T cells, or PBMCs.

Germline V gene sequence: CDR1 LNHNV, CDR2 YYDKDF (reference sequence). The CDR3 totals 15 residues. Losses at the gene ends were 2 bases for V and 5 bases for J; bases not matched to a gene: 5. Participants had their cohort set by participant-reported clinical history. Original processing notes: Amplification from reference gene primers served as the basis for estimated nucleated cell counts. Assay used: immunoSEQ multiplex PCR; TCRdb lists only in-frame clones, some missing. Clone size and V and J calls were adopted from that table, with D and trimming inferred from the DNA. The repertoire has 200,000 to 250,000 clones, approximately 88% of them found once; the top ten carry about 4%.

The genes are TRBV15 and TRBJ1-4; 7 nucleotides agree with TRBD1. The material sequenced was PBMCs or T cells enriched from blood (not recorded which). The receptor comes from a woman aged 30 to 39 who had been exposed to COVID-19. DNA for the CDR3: TGTGCCACCAGCAGATCGTCGACAGGGAATGAAAAACTGTTTTTT. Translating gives CATSRSSTGNEKLFF.